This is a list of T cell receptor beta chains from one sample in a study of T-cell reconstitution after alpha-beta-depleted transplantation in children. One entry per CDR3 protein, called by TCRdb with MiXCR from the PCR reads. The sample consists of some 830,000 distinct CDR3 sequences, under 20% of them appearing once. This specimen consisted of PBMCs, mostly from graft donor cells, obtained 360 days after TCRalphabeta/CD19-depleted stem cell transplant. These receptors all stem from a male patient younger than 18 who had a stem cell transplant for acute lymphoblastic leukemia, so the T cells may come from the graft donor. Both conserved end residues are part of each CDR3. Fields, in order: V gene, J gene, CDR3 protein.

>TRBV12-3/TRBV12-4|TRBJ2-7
CASSRGRSLYEQYF
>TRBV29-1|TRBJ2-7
CSLVPRPYEQYF
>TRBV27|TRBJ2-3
CASSRERGTQYF
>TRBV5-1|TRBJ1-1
CASSLFGPNTEAFF
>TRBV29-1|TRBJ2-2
CSVEVARMNTGELFF
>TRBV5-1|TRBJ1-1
CASRPVSGNTEAFF
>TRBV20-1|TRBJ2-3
CSAHRDRAADTQYF
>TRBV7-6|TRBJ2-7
CASSLEASGSRYEQYF
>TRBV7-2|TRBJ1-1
CASSPGLRMNTEAFF
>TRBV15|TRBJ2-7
CATSRDPPYEQYF
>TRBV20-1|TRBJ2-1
CSARASGAYNEQFF
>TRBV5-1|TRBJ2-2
CASSPVGSTFTGELFF
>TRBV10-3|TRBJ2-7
CAISWGTPGTNEQYF
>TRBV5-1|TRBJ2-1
CASSLVVSGQGGLGEQFF
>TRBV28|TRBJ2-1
CASSFPGAQQFF
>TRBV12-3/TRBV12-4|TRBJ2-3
CASSSSPPFSTDTQYF
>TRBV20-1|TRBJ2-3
CSAPGLAGSASTDTQYF
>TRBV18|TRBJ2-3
CASSPGQGAVAGAPTDTQYF
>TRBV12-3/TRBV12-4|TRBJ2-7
CASRQESEQYF
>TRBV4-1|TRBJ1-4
CASSQIDEKLFF
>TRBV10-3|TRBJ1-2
CAISGQGNGNYGYTF
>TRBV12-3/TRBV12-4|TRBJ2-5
CASRFIQGYQETQYF
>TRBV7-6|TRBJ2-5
CASSVLRETQYF
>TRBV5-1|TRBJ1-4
CASSFGGLGKNEKLFF